This is a list of T cell receptor beta chains from one sample in a study of T cells in Graves' hyperthyroidism and ophthalmopathy. TCRdb reprocessed the multiplex PCR reads via MiXCR and lists one record per CDR3 protein. In the table there are roughly 300,000 distinct CDR3 sequences, about 25% of which are singletons. Sequenced material: blood. These receptors were taken from a man in his forties or fifties with Graves' hyperthyroidism that later progressed to Graves' ophthalmopathy. Both conserved end residues are part of each CDR3. Each record gives: CDR3 protein, CDR3 DNA, clone size, V gene, J gene, D gene. D genes are given only for firm matches. Clone sizes are given selectively: once, few, many, or a class where the clone is expanded.

CDR3: CASSVTGGLAGELFF; DNA: TGTGCCAGCAGTGTTACCGGGGGCTTAGCCGGGGAGCTGTTTTTT; size: many; V: TRBV2; J: TRBJ2-2; D: -
CDR3: CASRSRPGMNTEAFF; DNA: TGTGCCAGCAGATCGCGACCAGGCATGAACACTGAAGCTTTCTTT; size: few; V: TRBV6-1; J: TRBJ1-1; D: -
CDR3: CASSSTGTGYYEQYF; DNA: TGTGCCAGCAGCTCAACCGGGACAGGGTACTACGAGCAGTACTTC; size: many; V: TRBV11-2; J: TRBJ2-7; D: TRBD1
CDR3: CSAMTSGRLYEQYF; DNA: TGCAGTGCGATGACTAGCGGGAGGTTATACGAGCAGTACTTC; size: once; V: TRBV20-1; J: TRBJ2-7; D: TRBD2
CDR3: CAISDYNQPQHF; DNA: TGTGCCATCAGTGACTACAATCAGCCCCAGCATTTT; size: many; V: TRBV10-3; J: TRBJ1-5; D: -
CDR3: CASRETRGGARYEQYF; DNA: TGTGCCAGCAGGGAGACGAGGGGAGGGGCTAGGTACGAGCAGTACTTC; size: many; V: TRBV28; J: TRBJ2-7; D: TRBD2
CDR3: CASQAPGLGYEQYF; DNA: TGTGCCAGTCAAGCTCCAGGACTTGGGTACGAGCAGTACTTC; size: many; V: TRBV6-2/TRBV6-3; J: TRBJ2-7; D: -
CDR3: CASSQGQEGYEQYF; DNA: TGTGCCAGCTCCCAGGGACAGGAGGGCTACGAGCAGTACTTC; size: few; V: TRBV18; J: TRBJ2-7; D: TRBD1
CDR3: CGCGAANTGGLFF; DNA: TGTGGCTGTGGGGCGGCGAACACCGGGGGGCTGTTTTTT; size: many; V: TRBV2; J: TRBJ2-2; D: -
CDR3: CASSLTSGNYNEQFF; DNA: TGTGCCAGCAGCCTGACTAGCGGGAACTACAATGAGCAGTTCTTC; size: many; V: TRBV9; J: TRBJ2-1; D: TRBD2
CDR3: CASNPGTGSARAFF; DNA: TGTGCCAGCAACCCGGGAACAGGGTCAGCGCGTGCTTTCTTT; size: -; V: TRBV6-2/TRBV6-3; J: TRBJ1-1; D: -
CDR3: CASRAGTGGRQETQYF; DNA: TGTGCCAGTCGGGCCGGGACAGGGGGCCGGCAAGAGACCCAGTACTTC; size: -; V: TRBV19; J: TRBJ2-5; D: TRBD1
CDR3: CASSPDRGALGETQYF; DNA: TGTGCCAGCAGCCCAGACAGGGGCGCCCTCGGGGAGACCCAGTACTTC; size: many; V: TRBV12-3/TRBV12-4; J: TRBJ2-5; D: TRBD1
CDR3: CASSEADRGPPTTQYF; DNA: TGTGCCAGCAGTGAAGCGGACAGGGGGCCCCCTACGACCCAGTACTTC; size: many; V: TRBV6-1; J: TRBJ2-5; D: TRBD1
CDR3: CAWRTSGNNEQFF; DNA: TGTGCCTGGCGGACTAGCGGGAACAATGAGCAGTTCTTC; size: -; V: TRBV30; J: TRBJ2-1; D: TRBD2
CDR3: CASSQDGGSYYGYTF; DNA: TGTGCCAGCAGCCAAGATGGAGGCAGCTACTATGGCTACACCTTC; size: many; V: TRBV3-1; J: TRBJ1-2; D: -
CDR3: CASSFMEAGELFF; DNA: TGTGCCAGCAGTTTCATGGAGGCCGGGGAGCTGTTTTTT; size: -; V: TRBV12-3/TRBV12-4; J: TRBJ2-2; D: -
CDR3: CASSLGQGENEQYF; DNA: TGCGCCAGCAGCTTGGGACAGGGGGAGAACGAGCAGTACTTC; size: many; V: TRBV5-1; J: TRBJ2-7; D: TRBD1
CDR3: CASPGTLLNQPQHF; DNA: TGTGCCAGCCCCGGGACACTACTAAATCAGCCCCAGCATTTT; size: -; V: TRBV6-1; J: TRBJ1-5; D: -
CDR3: CASNDWWEGTGELFF; DNA: TGTGCCAGCAATGACTGGTGGGAGGGGACCGGGGAGCTGTTTTTT; size: -; V: TRBV6-1; J: TRBJ2-2; D: TRBD2